This T cell receptor (beta chain) is drawn from a study of CD8 T cells in ankylosing spondylitis. Regarding the study as a whole: Characteristic, it appeared, of ankylosing spondylitis blood was a TCR beta motif of eight or nine highly homologous variants.

Worth noting for this clonotype: The antigen remains undetermined.

V trimming: 2 bases; J trimming: 6 bases; junction bases outside the gene matches: 11. In germline, CDR1 is SGHKS, CDR2 YYEKEE (reference sequence). The CDR3 sequence is 15 residues long. TCRdb independently ran MiXCR on the 5' RACE reads; one entry per CDR3 protein. The profile shows around 300,000 distinct CDR3 sequences, around 21% of them singletons. This TCR derives from a female donor with ankylosing spondylitis or in good health (not recorded which). The chain joins TRBV5-5 to TRBJ2-7; TRBD2 matches 7 bases. Sample: blood, either unsorted or a sorted T cell fraction (not recorded which). Here the CDR3 DNA reads TGTGCCAGCAGCTTACTGATGGGCGGGAGACCCGAGCAGTACTTC. Amino acid sequence: CASSLLMGGRPEQYF.